This T cell receptor (beta chain) was identified during a study of cytomegalovirus exposure and HLA in healthy donors. The germline CDR1 and CDR2 sequences are GTSNPN and SVGIG (reference sequence). Trimming took off 0 bases at V and 6 bases at J, with 12 bases between the two ends. The CDR3 is made up of 13 amino acids. Profiling relied on immunoSEQ multiplex PCR, and the TCRdb table lists in-frame clones only, not all of them. The data hold around 400,000 clones, with 80% to 90% observed a single time. Study outcomes and limitations: Subsequent analysis showed first-cohort TCR clusters tending to co-occur in 120 validation repertoires.

Comments on this clone: Antigen specificity is unknown.

Source material: PBMCs. The receptor's source is a woman aged 18-30 years in good health and CMV-seronegative. This chain uses TRBV30 with TRBJ2-7; D call uncertain. DNA for the CDR3: TGTGCCTGGAGTGTACTACCCGAGCGCGAGCAGTACTTC. Translation gives CAWSVLPEREQYF. Supplemented by reference TRBV30 and TRBJ2-7, the full variable domain reads SQTIHQWPATLVQPVGSPLSLECTVEGTSNPNLYWYRQAAGRGLQLLFYSVGIGQISSEVPQNLSASRPQDRQFILSSKKLLLSDSGFYLCAWSVLPEREQYFGPGTRLTVT.